What follows are 16 T cell receptor beta chains derived from one specimen sequenced in a study of T cell responses to AZD1222 COVID-19 vaccine. The method was immunoSEQ multiplex PCR; TCRdb's version includes in-frame clones alone and lacks a portion of them. The sample lists 150,000 or so clones, more than 75% seen once, with under 20% in the top ten. The sequenced sample was peripheral blood, obtained on day 0 of AZD1222 vaccination. All receptors come from an adult in good health.

The V call is TRBV28, the J call TRBJ2-3, with 12 bases matching TRBD2. Germline V lookup: CDR1 MDHEN, CDR2 SYDVKM. Unmatched junction bases numbered 4, after V lost 3 bases and J lost 6 bases. This CDR3 spans 15 amino acids. The CDR3: CASSLEGLAGDTQYF. CDR3 DNA sequence: TGTGCCAGCAGTTTGGAGGGACTAGCGGGCGATACGCAGTATTTT.

A single count supports this clone. V is TRBV2 and J is TRBJ1-5, with D unresolved. The CDR3 spans 16 residues. In germline, CDR1 is SNHLY, CDR2 FYNNEI. Trimming removed 1 base at V and 0 bases at J, with 10 bases between. In nucleotides, the CDR3 is TGTGCCAGCAGTGAAGAGCCACGCTATAGCAATCAGCCCCAGCATTTT. Encoded protein: CASSEEPRYSNQPQHF.

V usage is TRBV6-6 and J usage is TRBJ2-3; the match to TRBD2 covers 7 bases. The V and J ends lost 2 bases and 2 bases, in that order; junction bases with no gene match: 4. The germline V gene encodes CDR1 MNHNY and CDR2 SVGAGI (reference sequence). The CDR3 runs to 15 residues. The CDR3 DNA reads TGTGCCAGCAGTTACGGCGGGGGACTCACAGATACGCAGTATTTT. Protein: CASSYGGGLTDTQYF.

V is TRBV5-4 and J is TRBJ1-3, with unresolved D. Germline CDR1 and CDR2: SGHNT and YYREEE (reference sequence). V was trimmed by 10 bases and J by 0 bases, leaving 8 bases between them. The CDR3 sequence is 12 residues long. CDR3 in amino acids: CAGGFSGNTIYF. The CDR3, as DNA: TGTGCCGGCGGATTCTCTGGAAACACCATATATTTT.

This clone has a single count. V gene TRBV19 combines with J gene TRBJ2-3; 7 bases match TRBD2. V lost 4 bases to trimming and J lost 5 bases; unmatched junction nucleotides: 12. The V gene's germline CDR1 is LNHDA and CDR2 SQIVND (reference sequence). The CDR3 length is 16 residues. Here the CDR3 reads CASSTRRAGVEDTQYF. For the CDR3, the DNA is TGTGCCAGTAGTACCCGCCGCGCGGGAGTAGAAGATACGCAGTATTTT.

J is TRBJ2-3 and V is TRBV6-4, with D possibly matching TRBD2 (5 bases). The CDR3 spans 15 residues. The V gene's germline CDR1 is MRHNA and CDR2 SNTAGT. V lost 0 bases and J 5 bases, leaving 12 bases between the germline ends. The CDR3 protein is CASSDSGGGGDTQYF. CDR3 DNA sequence: TGTGCCAGCAGTGACTCAGGAGGAGGAGGAGATACGCAGTATTTT.

CDR3: CASSQEGARSYEQYF. In nucleotides, the CDR3 is TGCGCCAGCAGCCAAGAGGGCGCCAGATCCTACGAGCAGTACTTC. The chain employs TRBV4-3 and TRBJ2-7; D call uncertain. Trimming took off 0 bases at V and 1 base at J, with 10 bases between the two ends. Germline V gives CDR1 LGHNA, CDR2 YSLEER. The CDR3 sequence is 15 residues long.

V is TRBV2 and J is TRBJ1-5; D ambiguous. Germline V gene lookup returns CDR1 SNHLY and CDR2 FYNNEI. This CDR3 contains 13 residues. The V end lost 4 bases, the J end lost 9 bases, and 13 bases lay between the germline ends. CDR3 bases: TGTGCCAGCAGTGCGGCAGACCGGGGGCCCCAGCATTTT. Translated: CASSAADRGPQHF.

J is TRBJ2-7 and V is TRBV7-2; perhaps TRBD2 as D (6 bases). This CDR3 is 16 amino acids long. CDR1 and CDR2 from the germline V gene are SGHTA and FQGNSA. V shed 1 base and J shed 5 bases, with 18 bases lying between them. CDR3 nucleotides: TGTGCCAGCAGCTTAGAGAGACTAGTTTCGTGGGACGAGCAGTACTTC. This translates into CASSLERLVSWDEQYF.

The chain joins TRBV4-1 to TRBJ1-1; D not resolved. This CDR3 contains 15 residues. The germline CDR1 and CDR2 sequences are MGHRA and YSYEKL. V lost 0 bases and J 6 bases, leaving 14 bases between the germline ends. CDR3 protein: CASSQDLGRAPEAFF. DNA for the CDR3: TGCGCCAGCAGCCAAGATCTTGGGCGGGCCCCTGAAGCTTTCTTT.

This clone has only one observation. V usage is TRBV7-2 and J usage is TRBJ1-1, with D unclear. V lost 0 bases and J lost 5, with 7 bases in between. Germline V gene lookup returns CDR1 SGHTA and CDR2 FQGNSA. The CDR3 runs 13 residues. For the CDR3, the DNA is TGTGCCAGCAGCTTAGCGCGGTGGACTGAAGCTTTCTTT. This codes for CASSLARWTEAFF.

This rearrangement joins TRBV27 to TRBJ2-2; 11 nucleotides align to TRBD1. Germline V gene lookup returns CDR1 MNHEY and CDR2 SMNVEV (reference sequence). The CDR3 loop spans 15 amino acids. V shed 3 bases, J shed 4 bases, and the junction held 1 base outside the gene matches. The CDR3 coding sequence is TGTGCCAGCAGTTTCGGGACAGGGGGCACCGGGGAGCTGTTTTTT. It encodes CASSFGTGGTGELFF.

V is TRBV11-2 and J is TRBJ2-7, with 8 positions matching TRBD2. Germline-derived CDR1 and CDR2 are SGHAT and FQNNGV. The CDR3 is 14 residues long. The trim removed 3 bases at V and 7 bases at J, leaving 8 bases unmatched. CDR3 residues: CASSLVAGLGEQYF. The CDR3 bases are TGTGCCAGCAGCTTGGTAGCGGGATTGGGAGAGCAGTACTTC. The entire variable domain, with the rest obtained from reference TRBV11-2 and TRBJ2-7, is as follows: EAGVAQSPRYKIIEKRQSVAFWCNPISGHATLYWYQQILGQGPKLLIQFQNNGVVDDSQLPKDRFSAERLKGVDSTLKIQPAKLEDSAVYLCASSLVAGLGEQYFGPGTRLTVT.

The chain is built from TRBV4-1 and TRBJ1-2, with D unresolved. The CDR3 is made up of 14 amino acids. Trimming took off 2 bases at V and 4 bases at J, with 11 bases between the two ends. CDR1 and CDR2 (germline): MGHRA, YSYEKL. CDR3: CASSQTQDSYGYTF. The CDR3 nucleotides are TGCGCCAGCAGCCAAACGCAGGACTCCTATGGCTACACCTTC.

The chain has TRBV6-5 and TRBJ1-4; unclear D gene. The CDR3 loop spans 13 amino acids. Per the germline V gene, CDR1 is MNHEY and CDR2 is SVGAGI. V shed 5 bases and J shed 7 bases, with 11 bases lying between them. CDR3 nucleotides: TGTGCCAGCAGTCGCTTCTCCCGTGAAAAACTGTTTTTT. Its protein product is CASSRFSREKLFF.

The CDR3 DNA reads TGTGCCACCAGTGATTTGGACAGTTTCCCTGAGCAGTTCTTC. As protein: CATSDLDSFPEQFF. The chain is built from TRBV24-1 and TRBJ2-1; TRBD1 is a possible D gene (5 bases). V was trimmed by 0 bases and J by 9 bases, leaving 11 bases between them. Germline-derived CDR1 and CDR2 are KGHDR and SFDVKD. The CDR3 length is 14 residues.